This T cell receptor beta chain was sequenced for a study of OX40 agonist ivuxolimab in advanced cancers. Study in general: Intravenous ivuxolimab at 0.01 to 10 mg/kg was given to patients every 2 weeks.

Points from the study as a whole: Average numbers of expanded clones were greater in CD8+ T cells than in CD4+.

With autoimmune disease history or systemic immunosuppression, patients were excluded. This clone was counted only a few times. Its specificity is not known. The CDR3 is 12 amino acids. Germline CDR1 reads GTSNPN; CDR2 reads SVGIG (reference sequence). Trimming pared 0 bases from V and 7 bases from J, leaving 7 bases between. Measured with immunoSEQ multiplex PCR; TCRdb has only the in-frame clones, and not every one. The sample consists of around 70,000 clones, over 80% of them appearing once. The TCR comes from an adult with an advanced solid tumor such as melanoma, head and neck, liver or kidney cancer. The sequencing here drew on CD4+ or CD8+ T cells sorted from blood, taken in a trial of the OX40 agonist ivuxolimab. This sequence joins TRBV30 and TRBJ1-5; D is undetermined. CDR3 DNA: TGTGCCTGGAGTGTACTTTTACAGCCCCAGCATTTT. It yields the protein CAWSVLLQPQHF.